One and the same sample provided the 14 T cell receptor beta chains below, sequenced in a study of vaccination and CD4 T cells after COVID-19. Treatment of the sample: approximately nine-day PBMC culture with coronavirus spike peptide pools or control peptides (ViraFEST assay). Their antigens are not known. Sequenced with the Oncomine TCR Beta short-read assay was DNA taken from cultured CD4+ T cells. In TCRdb, the PCR reads were re-called with MiXCR into one record per CDR3 protein. The sample records 8,000 to 8,500 distinct CDR3 sequences, around 50% being singletons. Sequencing input: CD4+ T cells from blood, cultured in vitro. These receptors all stem from a human donor who had recovered from COVID-19.

V usage is TRBV5-1 and J usage is TRBJ2-5; D may be TRBD2 (5 bases). Germline CDR1 and CDR2: SGHRS and YFSETQ. This CDR3 region has 13 residues. V lost 2 bases and J 2 bases, leaving 7 bases between the germline ends. CDR3 bases: TGCGCCAGCAGCTTCGGGATGCAAGAGACCCAGTACTTC. It yields the protein CASSFGMQETQYF.

The rearrangement joins TRBV12-3 or TRBV12-4 to TRBJ1-4; 7 bases line up with TRBD1. The CDR3 consists of 14 residues. V shed 6 bases, J shed 7 bases, and the junction held 8 bases outside the gene matches. The CDR3 DNA is TGTGCCAGCAGCCATGACAGGGCGTTTGAAAAACTGTTTTTT. This sequence encodes CASSHDRAFEKLFF.

The chain has TRBV10-3 and TRBJ1-6, with no clear D. CDR3 length: 14 amino acids. V shed 2 bases and J shed 8 bases, with 10 bases lying between them. CDR1 and CDR2 from the germline V gene are ENHRY and SYGVKD. The CDR3 DNA reads as TGTGCCATCAGTGAGGCTCGGTTAGATTCACCCCTCCACTTT. It is translated as CAISEARLDSPLHF.

This clonotype was counted only a few times. The chain carries TRBV7-2 and TRBJ2-3; D gene uncertain. CDR1 and CDR2 from the germline V gene are SGHTA and FQGNSA. The CDR3 has 14 residues. Between the trimmed V and J ends, which lost 5 bases and 5 bases, there was a span of 14 bases. The CDR3 loop is CASSHPSERDTQYF. In nucleotides, the CDR3 is TGTGCCAGCAGCCACCCGTCGGAAAGAGATACGCAGTATTTT.

This clonotype has just a few counts. The V call is TRBV27, the J call TRBJ1-5; perhaps TRBD1 as D (5 bases). Trimming stripped 4 bases from V and 3 bases from J, with 13 bases between. This CDR3 is 15 amino acids long. Germline CDR1 MNHEY, CDR2 SMNVEV (reference sequence). This chain's CDR3 is CASSSEPGYNQPQHF. Written as DNA, the CDR3 is TGTGCCAGCAGTTCCGAGCCAGGGTACAATCAGCCCCAGCATTTT.

The chain combines TRBV7-2 with TRBJ1-2; 7 bases agree with TRBD1. Trimming took 3 bases from V and 8 from J; bases not matched to a gene: 6. The CDR3 loop spans 13 amino acids. Germline lookup yields CDR1 SGHTA and CDR2 FQGNSA. CDR3 loop: CASSLTGKEGYTF. CDR3 in DNA: TGTGCCAGCAGCTTGACAGGGAAGGAAGGCTACACCTTC.

This chain uses TRBV7-3 with TRBJ1-2, with D unresolved. CDR3 length: 16 amino acids. The ends were cut back, 1 base at V and 8 bases at J, with 20 bases in the middle. The V gene's germline CDR1 is SGHTA and CDR2 FQGTGA. The CDR3 coding sequence is TGTGCCAGCAGCTTAAAGGGTGGACCCCAATTCGGCGGCTACACCTTC. Encoded protein: CASSLKGGPQFGGYTF.

The rearrangement joins TRBV6-1 to TRBJ1-4; D may be TRBD1 (6 bases). CDR3 length equals 14 residues. V was shortened by 6 bases and J by 7 bases, with 15 bases between the two germline ends. Germline V gene lookup returns CDR1 MNHNS and CDR2 SASEGT. CDR3 in amino acids: CASSLLKDSEKLFF. The CDR3 DNA follows: TGTGCCAGCAGCCTCCTCAAGGACAGTGAAAAACTGTTTTTT.

This clonotype occurred a few times. CDR3 protein: CASSLEGAVNTEAFF. Here the CDR3 DNA reads TGTGCCAGCAGCTTAGAGGGGGCAGTCAACACTGAAGCTTTCTTT. The chain employs TRBV7-8 and TRBJ1-1; TRBD1 aligns across 7 bases. This CDR3 is 15 amino acids long. The germline V gene encodes CDR1 SGHVS and CDR2 FQNEAQ. V shed 1 base and J 2 bases; nucleotides not matched to a gene: 4.

The V gene is TRBV7-2, the J gene TRBJ2-4; 8 bases align to TRBD1. Looked up from germline, CDR1 is SGHTA and CDR2 is FQGNSA. J was trimmed by 6 bases and V by 5 bases; bases with no gene match: 9. The CDR3 covers 15 residues. CDR3 sequence: CASSPTRGTGNIQYF. The CDR3 DNA sequence: TGTGCCAGCAGCCCCACCCGGGGGACAGGAAACATTCAGTACTTC.

This chain connects TRBV6-2 or TRBV6-3 to TRBJ1-6; no firm D call. The CDR3 sequence is 13 residues long. CDR1 and CDR2 from the germline V gene are MNHEY and SVGEGT. V lost 10 bases and J lost 9, with 16 bases in between. The CDR3 nucleotides are TGTGCCATACGCCAAGGAAGTAGTTCACCCCTCCACTTT. As protein: CAIRQGSSSPLHF.

This clonotype was counted between two and nine times. The chain uses TRBV19 and TRBJ1-5; D is unresolved. The CDR3 consists of 15 residues. CDR1 is LNHDA, CDR2 SQIVND, per germline (reference sequence). Trimming stripped 5 bases from V and 1 base from J, with 12 bases between. The CDR3 coding sequence is TGTGCCAGTAGTCCAACCTTTGCCAGCAATCAGCCCCAGCATTTT. Residues: CASSPTFASNQPQHF.

V and J are TRBV12-3 or TRBV12-4 and TRBJ2-5; TRBD2 matches 8 bases. V lost 6 bases and J lost 3; bases outside the gene matches: 3. The CDR3 length is 13 residues. CDR3 in DNA: TGTGCCAGCAGAATTAGCGGGAAAGAGACCCAGTACTTC. This translates into CASRISGKETQYF.

The genes are TRBV6-1 and TRBJ1-2; 11 bases agree with TRBD1. CDR1 is MNHNS, CDR2 SASEGT, per germline. J gave up 5 bases and V 5 bases, and 13 bases lay outside the gene matches. The CDR3 totals 17 residues. The CDR3 is CASSQHKGTGGDYGYTF. The CDR3 DNA is TGTGCCAGCAGTCAACACAAGGGGACAGGGGGTGATTATGGCTACACCTTC.